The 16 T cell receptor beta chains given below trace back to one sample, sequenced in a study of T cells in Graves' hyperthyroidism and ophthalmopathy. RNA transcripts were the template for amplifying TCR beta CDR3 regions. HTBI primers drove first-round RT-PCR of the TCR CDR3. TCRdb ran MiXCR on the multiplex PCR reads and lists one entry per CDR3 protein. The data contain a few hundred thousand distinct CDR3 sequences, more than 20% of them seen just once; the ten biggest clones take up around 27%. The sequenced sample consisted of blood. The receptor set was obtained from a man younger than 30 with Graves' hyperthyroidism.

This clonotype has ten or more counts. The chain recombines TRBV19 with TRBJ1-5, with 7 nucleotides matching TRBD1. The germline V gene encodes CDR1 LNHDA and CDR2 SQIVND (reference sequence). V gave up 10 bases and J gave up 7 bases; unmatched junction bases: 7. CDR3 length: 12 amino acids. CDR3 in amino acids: CATRQGSQPQHF. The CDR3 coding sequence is TGTGCCACTCGACAGGGAAGCCAGCCCCAGCATTTT.

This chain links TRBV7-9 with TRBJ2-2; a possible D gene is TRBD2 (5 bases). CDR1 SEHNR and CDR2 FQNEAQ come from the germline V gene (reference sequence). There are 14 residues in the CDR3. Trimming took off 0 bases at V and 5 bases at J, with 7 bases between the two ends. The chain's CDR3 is CASSLATGTGELFF. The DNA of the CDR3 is TGTGCCAGCAGCTTAGCAACGGGGACCGGGGAGCTGTTTTTT.

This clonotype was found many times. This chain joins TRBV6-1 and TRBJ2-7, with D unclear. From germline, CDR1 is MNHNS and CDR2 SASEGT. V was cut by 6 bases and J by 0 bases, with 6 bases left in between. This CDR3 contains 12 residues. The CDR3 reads CASSAVSYEQYF. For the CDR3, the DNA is TGTGCCAGCAGCGCAGTCTCCTACGAGCAGTACTTC.

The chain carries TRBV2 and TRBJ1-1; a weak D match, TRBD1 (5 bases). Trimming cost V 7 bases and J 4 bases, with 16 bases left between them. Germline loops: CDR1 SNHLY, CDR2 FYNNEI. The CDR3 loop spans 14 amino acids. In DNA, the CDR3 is TGTGCCAGCATATCACCAGGGAGAGGCACTGAAGCTTTCTTT. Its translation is CASISPGRGTEAFF.

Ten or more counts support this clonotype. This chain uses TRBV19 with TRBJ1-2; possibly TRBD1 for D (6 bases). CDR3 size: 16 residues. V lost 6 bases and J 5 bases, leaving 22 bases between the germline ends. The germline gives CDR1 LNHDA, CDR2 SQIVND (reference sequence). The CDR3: CASRRTQDSPGYGYTF. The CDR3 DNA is TGTGCCAGTAGGCGCACACAGGACAGCCCCGGGTATGGCTACACCTTC.

The CDR3 here is CATSRSVSYEQYF. The CDR3 DNA is TGTGCCACCAGCAGATCAGTCTCCTACGAGCAGTACTTC. The rearrangement links TRBV15 to TRBJ2-7; D call uncertain. CDR1 and CDR2 (germline): LNHNV, YYDKDF (reference sequence). The CDR3 extends over 13 amino acids. V was clipped by 2 bases and J by 0 bases, with 5 bases between them.

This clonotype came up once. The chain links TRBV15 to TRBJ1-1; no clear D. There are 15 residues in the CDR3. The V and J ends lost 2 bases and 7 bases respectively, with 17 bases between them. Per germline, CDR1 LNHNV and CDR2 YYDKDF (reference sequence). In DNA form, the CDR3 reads TGTGCCACCAGCAGACCAACGGCGGCGACGGATGAAGCTTTCTTT. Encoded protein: CATSRPTAATDEAFF.

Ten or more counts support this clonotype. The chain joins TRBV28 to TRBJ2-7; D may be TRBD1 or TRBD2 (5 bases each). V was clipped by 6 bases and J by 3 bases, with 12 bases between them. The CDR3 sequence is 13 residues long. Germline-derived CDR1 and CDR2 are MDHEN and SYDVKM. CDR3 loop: CASSSRDVYEQYF. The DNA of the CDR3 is TGTGCCAGCAGCTCCCGGGACGTCTACGAGCAGTACTTC.

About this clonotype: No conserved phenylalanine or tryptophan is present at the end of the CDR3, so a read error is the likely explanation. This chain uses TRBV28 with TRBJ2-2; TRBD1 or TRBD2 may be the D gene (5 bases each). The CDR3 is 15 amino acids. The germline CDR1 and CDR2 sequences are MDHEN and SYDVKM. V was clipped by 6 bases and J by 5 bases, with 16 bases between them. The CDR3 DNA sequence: TGTGCCAGCAGCCCCTCCGGGGCAGGTACCGGGGAGCTGTTTGTT. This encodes CASSPSGAGTGELFV.

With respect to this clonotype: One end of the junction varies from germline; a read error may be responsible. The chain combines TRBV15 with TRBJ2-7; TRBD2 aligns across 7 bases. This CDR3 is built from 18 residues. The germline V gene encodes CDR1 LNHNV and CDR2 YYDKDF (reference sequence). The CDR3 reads CATGRVWGLRGGSYEQYF. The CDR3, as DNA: TGTGCCACCGGCAGAGTTTGGGGTTTACGCGGGGGCTCCTACGAGCAGTACTTC.

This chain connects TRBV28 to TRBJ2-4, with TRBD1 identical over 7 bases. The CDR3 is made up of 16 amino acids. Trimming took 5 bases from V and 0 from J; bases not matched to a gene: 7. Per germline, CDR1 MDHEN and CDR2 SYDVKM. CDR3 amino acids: CASSASGQLAKNIQYF. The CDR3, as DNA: TGTGCCAGCAGTGCCTCGGGACAGCTAGCCAAAAACATTCAGTACTTC.

CDR3 in amino acids: CSARSQETQYF. The DNA of the CDR3 is TGCAGTGCCCGGAGCCAAGAGACCCAGTACTTC. This chain links TRBV20-1 with TRBJ2-5; no clear D. Trimming removed 6 bases from V and 1 base from J, with 6 bases in between. This CDR3 is built from 11 residues. Germline values: CDR1 DFQATT, CDR2 SNEGSKA (reference sequence).

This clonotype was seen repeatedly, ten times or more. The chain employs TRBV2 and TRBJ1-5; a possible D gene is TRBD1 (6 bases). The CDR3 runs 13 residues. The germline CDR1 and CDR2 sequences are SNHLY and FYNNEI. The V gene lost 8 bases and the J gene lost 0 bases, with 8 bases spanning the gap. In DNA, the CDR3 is TGTGCCAGCGCAGGGGATAGCAATCAGCCCCAGCATTTT. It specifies CASAGDSNQPQHF.

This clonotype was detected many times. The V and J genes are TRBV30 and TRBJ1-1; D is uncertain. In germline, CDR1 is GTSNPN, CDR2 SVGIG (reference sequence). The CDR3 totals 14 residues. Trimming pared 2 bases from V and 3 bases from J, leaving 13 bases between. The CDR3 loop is CAWSLEGSHTEAFF. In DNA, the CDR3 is TGTGCCTGGAGTCTGGAGGGAAGTCACACTGAAGCTTTCTTT. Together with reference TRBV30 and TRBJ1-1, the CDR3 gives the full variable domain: SQTIHQWPATLVQPVGSPLSLECTVEGTSNPNLYWYRQAAGRGLQLLFYSVGIGQISSEVPQNLSASRPQDRQFILSSKKLLLSDSGFYLCAWSLEGSHTEAFFGQGTRLTVV.

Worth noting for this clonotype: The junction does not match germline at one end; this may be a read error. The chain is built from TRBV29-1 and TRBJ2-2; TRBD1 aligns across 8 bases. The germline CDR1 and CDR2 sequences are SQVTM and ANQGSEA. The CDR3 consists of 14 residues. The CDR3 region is CSVGAGGYTGELFF. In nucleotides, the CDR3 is TGTAGCGTCGGGGCAGGGGGCTACACCGGGGAGCTGTTTTTT.

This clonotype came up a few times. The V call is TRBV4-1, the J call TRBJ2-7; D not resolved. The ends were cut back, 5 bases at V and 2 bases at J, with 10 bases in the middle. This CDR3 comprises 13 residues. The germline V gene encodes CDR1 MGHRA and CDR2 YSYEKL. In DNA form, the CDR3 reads TGCGCCAGCAGCACGGGTCCGACCTACGAGCAGTACTTC. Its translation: CASSTGPTYEQYF.